The sequence of this T cell receptor (beta chain) was determined in a study of Graves' ophthalmopathy and Graves' hyperthyroidism. Study information: Hyperthyroidism is called stable when no ophthalmopathy develops within 18 months of follow-up. General study findings and limits: In separating ophthalmopathy from stable hyperthyroidism, a 13-signature model achieved 85% to 90% sensitivity and around 80% specificity. Blood also held most thyroid clonotypes expanded above 0.001 frequency. Ophthalmopathy progression was predicted with around 71% sensitivity and roughly 72% specificity.

Concerning this clonotype itself: Its target is not known.

The authors amplified TCR beta CDR3 regions from RNA transcripts. An initial RT-PCR round employing HTBI primers preceded a second-round multiplex PCR. TCRdb re-called the multiplex PCR reads with MiXCR, one entry per CDR3 protein. In the table there are 450,000 to 600,000 distinct CDR3 sequences, less than 40% of which are singletons. The CDR3 extends over 11 amino acids. Trimming took off 0 bases at V and 6 bases at J, with 2 bases between the two ends. Germline CDR1 is SGDLS and CDR2 is YYNGEE. The chain employs TRBV9 and TRBJ2-3; D gene ambiguous. The sequence derives from an adult man with Graves' hyperthyroidism. Sample: peripheral blood or thyroid tissue (not recorded which). The CDR3 nucleotides read TGTGCCAGCAGCGTAGAGGATACGCAGTATTTT. It specifies CASSVEDTQYF. Full variable domain (missing parts from reference TRBV9 and TRBJ2-3): DSGVTQTPKHLITATGQRVTLRCSPRSGDLSVYWYQQSLDQGLQFLIQYYNGEERAKGNILERFSAQQFPDLHSELNLSSLELGDSALYFCASSVEDTQYFGPGTRLTVL.